There are a few counts of the clone carrying this T cell receptor (beta chain). Its antigen is unknown. Unique molecular identifiers were present on the cDNA, which also gained a universal primer site by template switching. TCRdb recomputed calls from the 5' RACE reads with MiXCR, one row per CDR3 protein. Of 200,000 to 300,000 distinct CDR3 sequences in the sample, about 10% were seen once. The entry originates in a study of identical twins. Study-level results: Among beta out-of-frame sequences, excess sharing between twins appeared weaker. Fewer insertions marked abundant cord blood beta clonotypes; young adult naive trended weakly, memory not at all.

In germline, CDR1 is WNHNN, CDR2 SYGVQD (reference sequence). Trimming left V 4 bases short and J 3 bases short, with 9 bases between. CDR3 length: 13 amino acids. The chain links TRBV10-1 to TRBJ1-1; TRBD1 is a possible D gene (6 bases). The receptor comes from a man between 50 and 59 years old in good health. Sequenced: memory T cells sorted from blood. The CDR3 DNA reads as TGCGCCAGCAGTGGGGGGCCCGACACTGAAGCTTTCTTT. It is translated as CASSGGPDTEAFF.